This T cell receptor (beta chain) emerged from a study of blood T cell repertoires in COVID-19. Across the study: In each case, the material was cDNA or gDNA derived from T cells, B-cell-depleted T cells, or PBMCs.

In the original workflow: Estimation of nucleated cell counts was performed using reference gene primer amplification. Profiling relied on immunoSEQ multiplex PCR, and the TCRdb table lists in-frame clones only, not all of them. D and trimming come from the DNA, and the V and J calls and clone size come from that table. The table has about 210,000 clones, 80% seen once. This clone came up a few times. This CDR3 is built from 12 residues. CDR1 is ENHRY, CDR2 SYGVKD, per germline. V was shortened by 11 bases and J by 0 bases, with 11 bases between the two germline ends. Sequenced: PBMCs or T cells enriched from blood (not recorded which). The chain joins TRBV10-3 to TRBJ2-7, with D uncertain. This clonotype was sampled from a man aged 25 to 45 with acute COVID-19. CDR3 sequence (DNA): TGTGCCTCACTAATTACCTCCTACGAGCAGTACTTC. It yields the protein CASLITSYEQYF.